This T cell receptor beta chain was recorded in a study of T-cell reconstitution after alpha-beta-depleted transplantation in children. This CDR3 spans 15 amino acids. Germline V gene data show CDR1 as SGHNT and CDR2 as YYREEE (reference sequence). Trimming removed 4 bases from V and 2 bases from J, with 15 bases in between. Unique molecular identifiers were incorporated into the prepared TCRbeta library. Each CDR3 protein gets one entry after TCRdb re-called the PCR reads with MiXCR. The sample contains 100,000 or so distinct CDR3 sequences, less than 15% of which appear only once. This clonotype was counted at least ten times.

The rearrangement links TRBV5-4 to TRBJ1-2; possible D gene TRBD1, 5 bases. The receptor was derived from a human donor who donated a stem cell graft to a child with inherited bone marrow failure. The material was PBMCs from the stem cell graft donor, obtained from the stem cell graft. CDR3 residues: CASSPAGGRNYGYTF. DNA for the CDR3: TGTGCCAGCAGCCCGGCGGGGGGGAGGAACTATGGCTACACCTTC.